Ten or more counts support the clone carrying this T cell receptor beta chain. No antigen is known for it. All of the isolated RNA was reverse transcribed, so expressed TCRB transcripts were sequenced. Some clones are missing from TCRdb's copy, which holds only in-frame ones; the method was immunoSEQ multiplex PCR. The sample contains some 350,000 clones, over 8.5% of which appear only once. The data originate from a study of beta chain features in type 1 diabetes. By way of CD45RO/CCR7/CD25/CD127/CD95/CD27, the CD4+ regulatory, stem cell-like memory, central memory and naive cells were sorted. The CDR3 contains 17 residues. Study-level points and caveats: Moderate yet significant TCRB CDR3 shortening was seen in Type 1 diabetes patients in all four CD4+ subsets. Naive, central memory and regulatory TCRB repertoires appeared more similar among patients than healthy donors.

The source of this sequence is a man aged 25-45 years with type 1 diabetes. V and J are TRBV21-1 and TRBJ2-7; the table's D call, TRBD1, has no DNA check behind it. TRBV21-1 is a documented pseudogene. Sequences were obtained from central memory CD4+ T cells from blood. The CDR3 region has the DNA TGTGCCAGCAGCAAAACGACCAGGGGCCCCGTGGGGTACGAGCAGTACTTC. Residues: CASSKTTRGPVGYEQYF.